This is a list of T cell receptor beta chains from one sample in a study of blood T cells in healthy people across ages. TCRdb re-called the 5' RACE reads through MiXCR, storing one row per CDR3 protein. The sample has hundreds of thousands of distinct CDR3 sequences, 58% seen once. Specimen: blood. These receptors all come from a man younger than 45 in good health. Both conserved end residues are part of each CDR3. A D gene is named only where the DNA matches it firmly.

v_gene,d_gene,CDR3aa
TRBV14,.,CASSPTSGWINEQFF
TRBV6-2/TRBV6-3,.,CASSLASHYGYTF
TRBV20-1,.,CSAPRRDNNEQFF
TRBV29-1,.,CSVGSGGNQPQHF
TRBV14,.,CASSQAFVGGYTF
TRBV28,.,CASSFLEEYYGYTF
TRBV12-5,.,CASGSNTDTQYF
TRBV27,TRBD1,CASRGQGRRETQYF
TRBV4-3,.,CASSQLNLVRYEQYF
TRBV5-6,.,CASSYDRNTGELFF
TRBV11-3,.,CASSFQAPSDQYF
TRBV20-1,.,CSARDGGLNEKLFF
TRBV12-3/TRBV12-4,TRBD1,CASTGTGFGYTF
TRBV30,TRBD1,CAWRGQEIYGYTF
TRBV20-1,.,CSAYDPQGLETQYF
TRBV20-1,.,CSSIRQGSDTQYF
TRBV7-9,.,CAIELGEGGEGYTF
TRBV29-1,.,CSVIGTSGEQYF
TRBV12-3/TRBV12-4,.,CASSFVFGGEQFF
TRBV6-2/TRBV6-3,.,CASRFRDGPYQPQHF
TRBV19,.,CASSIARGVDEQFF
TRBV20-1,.,CSVPRESNNEQFF
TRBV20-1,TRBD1,CSAMTGGDQPQHF
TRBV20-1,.,CSANGVNRNQPQHF
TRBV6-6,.,CASSSRGALPSYEQYF
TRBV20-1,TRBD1,CSAGYRGRIPQPQHF
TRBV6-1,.,CASSRLGGAANTGELFF
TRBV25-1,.,CASSRSLQETQYF
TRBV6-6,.,CASLKEFGGSTEAFF
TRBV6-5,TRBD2,CASRIAGGLLSNEQFF
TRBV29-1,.,CSTLGVSYNEQFF
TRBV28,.,CASSLSRRYNSPLHF
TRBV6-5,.,CASYKGGLETQYF
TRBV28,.,CASSLSARHWQYF
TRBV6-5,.,CASSGREGDTQYF
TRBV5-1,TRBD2,CASSLGLAGTRSIQYF
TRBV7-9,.,CASSLVGGTDNTGELFF
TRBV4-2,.,CASSQGETEKEETQYF
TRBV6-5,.,CASSYRSSARGPDTQYF
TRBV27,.,CASSGGTEETQYF
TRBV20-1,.,CSAPTRVSNYGYTF
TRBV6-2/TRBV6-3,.,CASSYRTEKSTEAFF
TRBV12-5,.,CASGLDSYGYTF
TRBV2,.,CASTGERSPLHF
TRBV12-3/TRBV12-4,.,CARALADTQYF
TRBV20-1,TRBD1,CSGTGLQETQYF
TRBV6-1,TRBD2,CASREGLAGAQYF
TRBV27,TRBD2,CASSFLAGAFEQYF
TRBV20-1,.,CSARGFGGSGAYEQFF
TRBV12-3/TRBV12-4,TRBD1,CASKGQGVYNEQFF
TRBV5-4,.,CASSPRTEEQFF
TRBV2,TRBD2,CASSTLEASGGPSSYNEQFF
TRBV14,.,CASSQDRRGSGYNEQFF
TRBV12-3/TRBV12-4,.,CASSLNPAGYTF